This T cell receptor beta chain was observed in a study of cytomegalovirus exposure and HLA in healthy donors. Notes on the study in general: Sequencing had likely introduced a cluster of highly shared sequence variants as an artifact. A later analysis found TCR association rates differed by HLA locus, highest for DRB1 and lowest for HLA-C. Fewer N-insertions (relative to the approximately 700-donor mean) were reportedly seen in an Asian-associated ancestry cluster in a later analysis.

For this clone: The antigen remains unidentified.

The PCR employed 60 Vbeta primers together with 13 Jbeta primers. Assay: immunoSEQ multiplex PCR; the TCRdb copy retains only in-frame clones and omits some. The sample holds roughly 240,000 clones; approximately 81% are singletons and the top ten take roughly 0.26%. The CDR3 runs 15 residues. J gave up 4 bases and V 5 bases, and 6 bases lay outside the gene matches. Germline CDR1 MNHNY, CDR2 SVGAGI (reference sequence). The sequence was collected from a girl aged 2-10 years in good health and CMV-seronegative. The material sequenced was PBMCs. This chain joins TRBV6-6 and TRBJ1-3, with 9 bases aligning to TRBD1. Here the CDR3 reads CASSPGTGTGNTIYF. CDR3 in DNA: TGTGCCAGCAGTCCCGGGACAGGGACCGGAAACACCATATATTTT.